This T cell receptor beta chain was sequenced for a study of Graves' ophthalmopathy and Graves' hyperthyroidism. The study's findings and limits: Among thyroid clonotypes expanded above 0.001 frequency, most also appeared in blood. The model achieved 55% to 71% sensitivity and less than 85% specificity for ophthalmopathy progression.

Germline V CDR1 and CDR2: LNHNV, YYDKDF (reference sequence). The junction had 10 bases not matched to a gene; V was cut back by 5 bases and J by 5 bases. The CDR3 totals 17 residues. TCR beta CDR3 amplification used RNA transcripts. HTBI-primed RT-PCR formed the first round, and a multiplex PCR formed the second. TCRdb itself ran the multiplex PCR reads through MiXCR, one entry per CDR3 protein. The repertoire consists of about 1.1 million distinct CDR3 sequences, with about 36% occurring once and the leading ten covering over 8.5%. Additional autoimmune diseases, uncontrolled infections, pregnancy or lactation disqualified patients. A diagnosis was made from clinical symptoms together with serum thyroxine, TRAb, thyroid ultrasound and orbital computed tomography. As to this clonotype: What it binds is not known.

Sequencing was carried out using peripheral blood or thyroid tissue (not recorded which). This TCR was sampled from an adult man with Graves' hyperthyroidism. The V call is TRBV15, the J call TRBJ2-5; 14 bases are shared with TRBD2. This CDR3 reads CATSSSPWTSGGETQYF. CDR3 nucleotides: TGTGCCACCAGCTCCTCGCCCTGGACTAGCGGGGGGGAGACCCAGTACTTC.